The 18 T cell receptor beta chains in this list originate from one sample, sequenced in a study of blood T cell repertoires in COVID-19. The repertoire was sequenced with immunoSEQ multiplex PCR; TCRdb's copy has only in-frame clones and lacks some. The sample gives roughly 70,000 clones, 75% to 90% of which show up once; 5.5% to 7% is in the top ten. What was sequenced was peripheral blood. These receptors were taken from a man of 80 years or more with COVID-19, enrolled during active disease.

This chain connects TRBV4-1 to TRBJ2-5; 8 bases line up with TRBD2. Germline CDR1 is MGHRA and CDR2 is YSYEKL. After removal of 0 bases from V and 0 bases from J, the junction contained 3 bases not matched to a gene. CDR3 length equals 16 residues. The CDR3 region has the DNA TGCGCCAGCAGCCAAGATTGGCGGGGGGACCAAGAGACCCAGTACTTC. It codes for CASSQDWRGDQETQYF.

The gene calls are TRBV11-2 and TRBJ1-1, with D maybe TRBD1 (6 bases). Germline V lookup: CDR1 SGHAT, CDR2 FQNNGV. V was pared by 0 bases and J by 4 bases, with 15 bases between. The CDR3 sequence is 16 residues long. The CDR3 protein is CASSLDQGSLGTEAFF. The CDR3 nucleotides are TGTGCCAGCAGCTTAGATCAGGGGAGTTTGGGCACTGAAGCTTTCTTT.

This clone was seen a handful of times. The chain recombines TRBV9 with TRBJ2-5; no definite D call. The CDR3 is 14 residues long. V dropped 4 bases and J dropped 5 bases, with 15 bases sitting between them. Germline V gene sequence: CDR1 SGDLS, CDR2 YYNGEE. The CDR3 region is CASSPTPSRETQYF. CDR3 DNA sequence: TGTGCCAGCAGCCCCACCCCTAGTCGTGAGACCCAGTACTTC.

The chain combines TRBV6-6 with TRBJ2-3; D is perhaps TRBD2 (6 bases). The CDR3 loop spans 15 amino acids. Trimming left V 2 bases short and J 4 bases short, with 13 bases between. The germline V gene has CDR1 MNHNY and CDR2 SVGAGI (reference sequence). The CDR3 DNA sequence: TGTGCCAGCAGTTACCGCGGAGGGTTGGCAGATACGCAGTATTTT. It specifies CASSYRGGLADTQYF.

This CDR3 reads CASSQGARNTIYF. The CDR3 DNA reads TGTGCCAGCAGCCAAGGGGCCAGAAACACCATATATTTT. The J gene is TRBJ1-3, the V gene TRBV3-1 (or the pseudogene TRBV3-2); no clear D. Germline CDR1 reads LGHDT; CDR2 reads YNNKEL (reference sequence). CDR3 length: 13 amino acids. Trimming took off 1 base at V and 5 bases at J, with 6 bases between the two ends.

In the case of this clone: The junction differs from germline at one of its ends, possibly a read error. This rearrangement joins TRBV7-9 to TRBJ1-2; no clear D. This CDR3 comprises 11 residues. Germline V lookup: CDR1 SEHNR, CDR2 FQNEAQ (reference sequence). In DNA, the CDR3 is TGCTGCGGGGAATCCCGCTATGGCTACACCTTC. It codes for CCGESRYGYTF.

On this clone: The same CDR3 arises from other DNA sequences in this sample as well. The chain links TRBV5-1 to TRBJ1-4, with D possibly matching TRBD1 (6 bases). Trimming took 4 bases from V and 5 from J, leaving 12 bases between them. Germline lookup yields CDR1 SGHRS and CDR2 YFSETQ. The CDR3 runs to 14 residues. In DNA form, the CDR3 reads TGCGCCAGCAGCCCAGGGGACCCCAATGAAAAACTGTTTTTT. Amino acid sequence: CASSPGDPNEKLFF.

This clone showed up just once. The chain employs TRBV27 and TRBJ1-6; TRBD1 aligns across 7 bases. V was pared by 5 bases and J by 1 base, with 8 bases of the junction left unmatched. Germline loops: CDR1 MNHEY, CDR2 SMNVEV (reference sequence). The CDR3 has 17 amino acids. CDR3 sequence reads: CASSRRQGGSYNSPLHF. The CDR3 nucleotides are TGTGCCAGCAGTAGAAGACAGGGAGGTTCCTATAATTCACCCCTCCACTTT.

The genes are TRBV5-1 and TRBJ2-2; a possible D gene is TRBD1 (6 bases). From germline, CDR1 is SGHRS and CDR2 YFSETQ. The CDR3 contains 15 residues. V lost 2 bases and J 3 bases, leaving 11 bases between the germline ends. CDR3 DNA sequence: TGCGCCAGCAGCTTCGTAGCAGGGGACACCGGGGAGCTGTTTTTT. This gives the protein CASSFVAGDTGELFF.

V usage is TRBV18 and J usage is TRBJ2-7; TRBD1 matches at 10 bases. Germline CDR1 KGHSH, CDR2 LQKENI. V lost 5 bases, J lost 0 bases, and 7 bases stayed unmatched. CDR3 length: 16 residues. CDR3 nucleotide sequence: TGTGCCAGCTCAGCCGGGACAGGGGTAAACTCCTACGAGCAGTACTTC. This encodes CASSAGTGVNSYEQYF.

The chain employs TRBV6-5 and TRBJ1-2; 9 nucleotides line up with TRBD1. The CDR3 is 15 residues long. Per the germline V gene, CDR1 is MNHEY and CDR2 is SVGAGI. The junction had 3 bases not matched to a gene; V was cut back by 0 bases and J by 4 bases. The CDR3 here is CASSYSGQGRYGYTF. CDR3 sequence (DNA): TGTGCCAGCAGTTACTCAGGACAGGGGCGCTATGGCTACACCTTC.

The chain joins TRBV6-5 to TRBJ1-5; the D is unclear. The V gene lost 2 bases and the J gene lost 0 bases, with 11 bases spanning the gap. Germline loops: CDR1 MNHEY, CDR2 SVGAGI. This CDR3 is built from 16 residues. In DNA, the CDR3 is TGTGCCAGCAGTTACCTTGTACTCTCTAGCAATCAGCCCCAGCATTTT. This gives the protein CASSYLVLSSNQPQHF.

The chain couples TRBV5-1 to TRBJ1-1; D remains unclear. The V end lost 5 bases, the J end lost 1 base, and 6 bases lay between the germline ends. The CDR3 extends over 12 amino acids. CDR1 and CDR2 (germline): SGHRS, YFSETQ. The CDR3 sequence is CASSPENTEAFF. Written as DNA, the CDR3 is TGCGCCAGCAGTCCAGAGAACACTGAAGCTTTCTTT.

V usage is TRBV18 and J usage is TRBJ2-6; the match to TRBD1 covers 7 bases. Germline CDR1 is KGHSH and CDR2 is LQKENI. Trimming removed 6 bases from V and 0 bases from J; junction bases left unmatched: 2. The CDR3 runs to 15 residues. As DNA, the CDR3 is TGTGCCAGCTCGGGACAGAGCTCTGGGGCCAACGTCCTGACTTTC. This encodes CASSGQSSGANVLTF.

The sample holds a few counts of this clone. V gene TRBV2 combines with J gene TRBJ1-2; 8 positions match TRBD1. Germline CDR1 is SNHLY and CDR2 is FYNNEI. This CDR3 region has 13 residues. Trimming took 6 bases from V and 4 from J; bases not matched to a gene: 4. The CDR3 coding sequence is TGTGCCAGCAGAGGGGGACAGGCCTATGGCTACACCTTC. It yields the protein CASRGGQAYGYTF.

The rearrangement links TRBV5-5 to TRBJ2-5; TRBD2 agrees at 13 bases. Germline V CDR1 and CDR2: SGHKS, YYEKEE (reference sequence). The CDR3 extends over 16 amino acids. Trimming took 4 bases from V and 1 from J; bases not matched to a gene: 4. CDR3 in amino acids: CASSLLAGGFQETQYF. CDR3 nucleotides: TGTGCCAGCAGCCTACTAGCGGGGGGGTTCCAAGAGACCCAGTACTTC. Filled out from reference TRBV5-5 and TRBJ2-5, the complete variable domain reads DAGVTQSPTHLIKTRGQQVTLRCSPISGHKSVSWYQQVLGQGPQFIFQYYEKEERGRGNFPDRFSARQFPNYSSELNVNALLLGDSALYLCASSLLAGGFQETQYFGPGTRLLVL.

V is TRBV6-5 and J is TRBJ1-2; D may be TRBD1 (5 bases). The CDR3 is 11 residues long. The germline V and J ends were trimmed by 4 bases and 8 bases, with 8 bases remaining between them. Germline CDR1 reads MNHEY; CDR2 reads SVGAGI. This CDR3 is CASSSRGGYTF. The CDR3, as DNA: TGTGCCAGCAGTTCTAGGGGAGGCTACACCTTC.

This clone showed up just once. The chain couples TRBV18 to TRBJ1-3; TRBD1 matches 8 bases. The V segment lost 2 bases and the J segment 8 bases; nucleotides outside the gene matches: 5. Germline V gene lookup returns CDR1 KGHSH and CDR2 LQKENI. The CDR3 has 14 residues. For the CDR3, the DNA is TGTGCCAGCTCACCAAGCAGGGGGCGATACACCATATATTTT. Its protein product is CASSPSRGRYTIYF. The full variable domain, in which reference TRBV18 and TRBJ1-3 provide the parts outside the CDR3, is NAGVMQNPRHLVRRRGQEARLRCSPMKGHSHVYWYRQLPEEGLKFMVYLQKENIIDESGMPKERFSAEFPKEGPSILRIQQVVRGDSAAYFCASSPSRGRYTIYFGEGSWLTVV.